A selection of T cell receptor beta chains follows, all from one sample in a study of T-cell reconstitution after alpha-beta-depleted transplantation in children. TCRdb analysed the PCR reads with MiXCR anew, one entry per CDR3 protein. Of around 80,000 distinct CDR3 sequences in the sample, 15% to 20% were seen once. This specimen was PBMCs, mostly from graft donor cells, taken 360 days after TCRalphabeta/CD19-depleted stem cell transplant. The receptors originated from a male patient aged 2-15 years who had a stem cell transplant for acute lymphoblastic leukemia, so the T cells may come from the graft donor. CDR3s include the opening cysteine and the closing phenylalanine or tryptophan. The D gene is left open where the match is weak. Clone size, where shown, is once, few, many, or a class for clones that have expanded.

j_gene | v_gene | len | abundance | d_gene | CDR3aa | CDR3nt
TRBJ2-7 | TRBV5-1 | 18 | many | - | CASSSTGAGRGDYYEQYF | TGCGCCAGCAGCTCGACAGGGGCTGGTCGGGGGGACTACTACGAGCAGTACTTC
TRBJ2-7 | TRBV20-1 | 11 | many | - | CSAEGPYEQYF | TGCAGTGCAGAAGGGCCCTACGAGCAGTACTTC
TRBJ2-1 | TRBV10-3 | 20 | - | TRBD2 | CAISATPGLAGGSSYNEQFF | TGTGCCATCAGTGCTACCCCGGGACTAGCGGGAGGGAGCTCCTACAATGAGCAGTTCTTC
TRBJ2-7 | TRBV13 | 13 | many | - | CASRDLDLAEQYF | TGTGCCAGCAGAGATCTTGACCTCGCCGAGCAGTACTTC
TRBJ2-1 | TRBV5-1 | 14 | - | TRBD2 | CASSLGTSDSEQFF | TGCGCCAGCAGCTTGGGGACTAGTGATAGTGAGCAGTTCTTC
TRBJ2-5 | TRBV13 | 15 | few | - | CASSITGLYQETQYF | TGTGCCAGCAGCATCACAGGGTTGTACCAAGAGACCCAGTACTTC
TRBJ2-7 | TRBV6-1 | 13 | - | TRBD2 | CASSQLAAPRQYF | TGTGCCAGCAGTCAACTAGCGGCCCCAAGGCAGTACTTC
TRBJ2-7 | TRBV3-1 | 14 | - | - | CASSQWRAPYEQYF | TGTGCCAGCAGCCAATGGAGGGCTCCCTACGAGCAGTACTTC
TRBJ2-1 | TRBV6-1 | 16 | - | TRBD2 | CASKKEVAGGPYEQFF | TGTGCCAGCAAGAAGGAGGTAGCGGGAGGGCCGTATGAGCAGTTCTTC
TRBJ2-7 | TRBV11-2 | 16 | few | TRBD2 | CASSSWTSRWAYEQYF | TGTGCCAGCAGCTCCTGGACTAGCCGGTGGGCCTACGAGCAGTACTTC
TRBJ1-2 | TRBV3-1 | 14 | - | - | CASSSRPLSYGYTF | TGTGCCAGCAGTTCCAGGCCCCTCTCCTATGGCTACACCTTC
TRBJ1-2 | TRBV12-3/TRBV12-4 | 15 | - | TRBD1 | CASSFRGRDNYGYTF | TGTGCCAGCAGTTTCAGGGGGAGGGATAACTATGGCTACACCTTC
TRBJ2-1 | TRBV7-9 | 17 | - | - | CASSLALTRRVSNEQFF | TGTGCCAGCAGCTTAGCGCTAACCAGAAGAGTATCGAATGAGCAGTTCTTC
TRBJ1-1 | TRBV2 | 14 | many | - | CASSEAAQGIKAFF | TGTGCCAGCAGTGAAGCAGCACAGGGAATTAAAGCTTTCTTT
TRBJ1-1 | TRBV20-1 | 15 | many | TRBD1 | CSARGADRGLTEAFF | TGCAGTGCTAGAGGGGCGGACAGGGGGCTAACTGAAGCTTTCTTT
TRBJ2-7 | TRBV6-1 | 14 | - | TRBD2 | CASRGSGRAPEQYF | TGTGCCAGCAGGGGTAGCGGGAGGGCTCCCGAGCAGTACTTC
TRBJ2-3 | TRBV7-9 | 14 | few | - | CASSLEGPTDTQYF | TGTGCCAGCAGCTTAGAAGGGCCCACAGATACGCAGTATTTT
TRBJ2-1 | TRBV27 | 13 | - | - | CASSLRQPHEQFF | TGTGCCAGCAGCCTTAGACAGCCTCATGAGCAGTTCTTC
TRBJ2-3 | TRBV10-3 | 20 | - | TRBD2 | CAISESVPTGTSEHTDTQYF | TGTGCCATCAGTGAGTCGGTTCCTACTGGGACTAGCGAGCACACAGATACGCAGTATTTT
TRBJ2-5 | TRBV5-1 | 15 | many | TRBD1 | CASSLSGTGIETQYF | TGCGCCAGCAGCTTGTCCGGGACAGGGATAGAGACCCAGTACTTC
TRBJ2-3 | TRBV4-1 | 16 | many | - | CASSHRTEPSTDTQYF | TGCGCCAGCAGCCACAGGACTGAACCTAGCACAGATACGCAGTATTTT
TRBJ2-1 | TRBV9 | 15 | many | TRBD2 | CASSVGLAAYNEQFF | TGTGCCAGCAGCGTGGGACTAGCGGCCTACAATGAGCAGTTCTTC
TRBJ2-5 | TRBV5-5 | 14 | - | TRBD1 | CASSPTGWEETQYF | TGTGCCAGCAGCCCGACAGGGTGGGAAGAGACCCAGTACTTC
TRBJ2-2 | TRBV2 | 14 | - | - | CASSWRLLGGELFF | TGTGCCAGCAGTTGGCGGCTCCTTGGCGGGGAGCTGTTTTTT
TRBJ1-6 | TRBV2 | 14 | many | TRBD1 | CASSEGTGGSPLHF | TGTGCCAGCAGTGAGGGGACAGGGGGTTCACCCCTCCACTTT
TRBJ1-2 | TRBV6-1 | 12 | few | - | CASTLPRGGYTF | TGTGCCAGCACCCTGCCCCGCGGGGGCTACACCTTC
TRBJ1-2 | TRBV30 | 11 | - | - | CAWMTVYGYTF | TGTGCCTGGATGACAGTCTATGGCTACACCTTC
TRBJ2-5 | TRBV11-2 | 15 | many | - | CASSSGASGGETQYF | TGTGCCAGCAGCTCAGGGGCCTCCGGCGGGGAGACCCAGTACTTC
TRBJ1-6 | TRBV5-1 | 14 | few | - | CASSLTGVNSPLHF | TGCGCCAGCAGCTTGACGGGAGTTAATTCACCCCTCCACTTT
TRBJ1-5 | TRBV3-1 | 15 | few | - | CASSQAGRPGQPQHF | TGTGCCAGCAGCCAAGCGGGCAGACCTGGACAGCCCCAGCATTTT
TRBJ2-7 | TRBV5-1 | 15 | - | - | CASSPRARTLYEQYF | TGCGCCAGCAGCCCTCGCGCAAGGACCCTTTACGAGCAGTACTTC
TRBJ2-7 | TRBV11-2 | 16 | few | - | CASSLGRGTGSYEQYF | TGTGCCAGCAGCTTAGGTAGGGGCACGGGATCCTACGAGCAGTACTTC
TRBJ2-1 | TRBV5-1 | 15 | many | TRBD2 | CASSGLAGGNNEQFF | TGCGCCAGCAGCGGACTAGCGGGAGGAAACAATGAGCAGTTCTTC
TRBJ2-3 | TRBV20-1 | 15 | few | - | CSARTFSGRTDTQYF | TGCAGTGCTAGAACCTTCAGCGGTCGCACAGATACGCAGTATTTT
TRBJ2-1 | TRBV2 | 15 | - | TRBD2 | CASRIPGLAGYEQFF | TGTGCCAGCAGAATCCCGGGACTAGCGGGTTATGAGCAGTTCTTC
TRBJ2-3 | TRBV7-9 | 13 | - | - | CASSLVARDTQYF | TGTGCCAGCAGCTTAGTGGCAAGAGATACGCAGTATTTT
TRBJ1-5 | TRBV4-1 | 15 | - | - | CSSSQDYYSNQPQHF | TGCTCCAGCAGCCAAGACTACTATAGCAATCAGCCCCAGCATTTT
TRBJ2-5 | TRBV12-3/TRBV12-4 | 13 | few | - | CASSLGSTETQYF | TGTGCCAGCAGTTTAGGGTCCACCGAGACCCAGTACTTC
TRBJ2-3 | TRBV11-3 | 15 | few | TRBD2 | CASSSRLAETDTQYF | TGTGCCAGCAGCTCGCGACTAGCGGAGACGGATACGCAGTATTTT
TRBJ2-7 | TRBV30 | 14 | - | TRBD2 | CAWSMTSGSGEQYF | TGTGCCTGGAGTATGACTAGCGGGAGTGGCGAGCAGTACTTC
TRBJ2-7 | TRBV4-1 | 15 | - | - | CASSPGLFAAYEQYF | TGCGCCAGCAGCCCGGGCCTTTTCGCTGCCTACGAGCAGTACTTC
TRBJ2-7 | TRBV12-3/TRBV12-4 | 15 | - | TRBD2 | CASSLGLAGAYEQYF | TGTGCCAGCAGTTTAGGACTAGCGGGAGCCTACGAGCAGTACTTC
TRBJ1-5 | TRBV7-8 | 17 | few | - | CASSLAIRPAGEQPQHF | TGTGCCAGCAGCTTAGCGATTAGGCCAGCGGGGGAACAGCCCCAGCATTTT
TRBJ2-3 | TRBV12-3/TRBV12-4 | 18 | - | - | CASSFLVSGGRGADTQYF | TGTGCCAGCAGTTTCCTTGTCTCCGGGGGCAGGGGGGCAGATACGCAGTATTTT
TRBJ2-5 | TRBV7-9 | 15 | - | TRBD2 | CASSAERDRGETQYF | TGTGCCAGCAGCGCCGAGCGGGATCGGGGAGAGACCCAGTACTTC
TRBJ2-2 | TRBV12-3/TRBV12-4 | 14 | - | - | CASSVRLSPGELFF | TGTGCCAGCAGCGTTAGGCTTTCCCCCGGGGAGCTGTTTTTT
TRBJ2-2 | TRBV5-1 | 12 | few | - | CASNRSPGELFF | TGCGCCAGCAACCGGTCCCCCGGGGAGCTGTTTTTT